The TCR beta chain under discussion was sequenced for a study of blood T cells in healthy people across ages. Study-wide findings and caveats: Strong correlation was found linking TCR beta diversity to naive T cell percentage.

The CDR3 spans 16 residues. V trimming: 5 bases; J trimming: 0 bases; junction bases outside the gene matches: 6. The germline gives CDR1 SGHTA, CDR2 FQGNSA. A second PCR, run for roughly 7 to 11 cycles, used a sample-barcoded 5' primer plus a J-beta primer mix. Tags on each cDNA molecule came from a template-switch adaptor with 12 random nucleotides. In TCRdb, the 5' RACE reads were re-called with MiXCR into one record per CDR3 protein. The data contain about 780,000 distinct CDR3 sequences, about 46% of them singletons. Note on this clonotype: The antigen is not known.

The sequenced sample was blood. The sequence was collected from a man aged 80 or over in good health. This chain connects TRBV7-2 to TRBJ2-3; 9 bases fit TRBD2. The CDR3 here is CASSVSSGDSTDTQYF. In DNA, the CDR3 is TGTGCCAGCAGCGTATCTAGCGGGGACAGCACAGATACGCAGTATTTT.